This T cell receptor beta chain emerged from a study of neurological immune-mediated disorders. 5'RACE with 10-nucleotide random UMIs generated the cDNA. Every sequencing run produced over 200 million TCR-beta sequences that came from 15-18 subjects. One entry per CDR3 protein, called by TCRdb with MiXCR from the 5' RACE reads. The repertoire holds around 130,000 distinct CDR3 sequences, with roughly 3.2% as singletons. General observations from the study: Across subjects, no CDR3 amino acid sequence appeared in expanded clones of more than one subject, a finding that suggested private repertoires in all groups. HTLV-1-associated myelopathy had the most TCR clonal expansion, while multiple sclerosis had the least, a level that fell below healthy controls.

This CDR3 spans 16 amino acids. The trim removed 1 base at V and 0 bases at J, leaving 5 bases unmatched. CDR1 is SGHAT and CDR2 is FQNNGV in the germline V gene. The sample holds a few counts of this clonotype. Its specificity is unknown. Material: PBMCs. V and J are TRBV11-2 and TRBJ1-1, with 7 bases matching TRBD1. The receptor was derived from a woman aged 30 to 39 with multiple sclerosis. CDR3 sequence reads: CASSLVWGQMNTEAFF. The CDR3 coding sequence is TGTGCCAGCAGCTTAGTTTGGGGACAGATGAACACTGAAGCTTTCTTT.